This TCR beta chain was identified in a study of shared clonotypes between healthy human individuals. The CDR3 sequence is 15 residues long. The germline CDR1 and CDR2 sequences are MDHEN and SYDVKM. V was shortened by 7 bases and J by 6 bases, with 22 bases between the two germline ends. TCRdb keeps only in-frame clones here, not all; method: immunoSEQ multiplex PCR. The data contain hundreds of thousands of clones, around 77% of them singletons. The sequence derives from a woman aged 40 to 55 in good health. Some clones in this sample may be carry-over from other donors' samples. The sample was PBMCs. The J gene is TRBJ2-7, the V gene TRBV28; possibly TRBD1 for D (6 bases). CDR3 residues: CASTSNPDSLSEQYF. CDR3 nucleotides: TGTGCCAGCACCTCAAACCCGGACAGCTTAAGCGAGCAGTACTTC.